The source of this T cell receptor beta chain is a study of blood T cells in healthy people across ages (dated by TCRdb to about 2015). Study-wide context: In model experiments, template switching captured roughly one uniquely barcoded TCR beta cDNA molecule for every two T cells. The donors were divided into four age groups: young (average around 17 years), middle-aged (approximately 42), aged (about 60) and long-lived (about 90). Two additional independent replicas of 1 million unique cDNA reads from the same blood draw were analyzed for two donors (one aged 18 to 29 and one aged 80 or older). To avoid experimental bias, donors of different ages were spread randomly across the sequencing lanes. Using deep sequencing normalized with unique cDNA molecular identifiers, the study measured how TCR beta repertoire diversity changes with age. Beyond this particular receptor, the publication reports: As age increased, observed TCR beta diversity per million T cells dropped in a roughly linear way, and a significant reduction was already evident by age about 40. The percentage of naive T cells measured by flow cytometry correlated strongly with observed TCR beta diversity. The CMV infection status of donors was not known, potentially confounding age-related changes in expanded clonotypes. Compared with the aged group, more naive CD4+ T cells, fewer expanded clones and increased TCR diversity were shown by the long-lived group, suggesting age selection. Bulk unsorted PBMC profiling prevented conclusive comparison of naive and antigen-experienced compartments. Estimates of total diversity based on one million sequenced T cells were considered lower bounds and underestimates.

The CDR3 goes from the cysteine to the phenylalanine over 14 residues. The retained sequence is limited to the CDR3, 42 bases, with the frame set at the first base. The V and J ends are trimmed by 1 base and 4 bases, leaving 13 bases between them. CDR1 and CDR2 (SQVTM, ANQGSEA) derive from the germline V gene. Systemically healthy Caucasian individuals from Russia, 39 in total and aged about 6 to 95 years, were included as donors. Each donor gave about 10 milliliters of peripheral blood, drawn into EDTA-treated Vacutainer tubes. Ficoll-Paque density-gradient centrifugation was used to isolate PBMCs, with at least 6.5 million per sample. Total RNA, at least 6 micrograms per sample, was extracted from PBMCs with Trizol reagent. Naive CD45RAhigh/CD27high T cell percentages were measured by flow cytometry on a PBMC aliquot from every donor. Note on this clonotype: Which antigen it targets is not known. Base qualities are not recorded, but no much larger clone differs from it by a single base.

The library was obtained by 5' RACE. The sequencing machine was an Illumina HiSeq 2500. A second about 7 to 12 cycle PCR used a sample-barcoded 5' primer and a J-beta primer mix. Each TCR beta cDNA molecule received a unique molecular identifier from a template-switch 5' adaptor carrying 12 random nucleotides. Each sample yielded at least 2.5 million CDR3-containing paired-end reads. The Mint cDNA synthesis kit, primed by a TRBC-specific oligonucleotide, was used to synthesize first-strand cDNA from all RNA. All cDNA was treated with uracil-DNA glycosylase and then went through a first 18-cycle PCR with the universal primers M1SS and BC2_uni_R. Concerning the study's data processing: Each sample was normalized by randomly selecting 1 million high-quality reads, each carrying a distinct molecular identifier. Reads sharing molecular identifiers were discarded rather than binned into consensus sequences. MiTCR, with a Q25 quality threshold and the strictest error-elimination algorithm, was used for CDR3 identification, clonotype clustering and error correction. A nonparametric unseen species model using Euler transformation provided a lower-bound estimate of total TCR beta diversity. The public sequencing data were trimmed at Q25 with fastp and processed into clonotypes with MiXCR by TCRdb, which kept only in-frame beta chains. Every entry covers one CDR3 protein and lists the most common genes and DNA from its rows. What appears here as the V and J calls and clone size reflects TCRdb's work, not the paper's. Here the sample has around 1,700,000 distinct CDR3 sequences; 28% occur a single time. The ten largest account for about 8% of the sample.

The sequenced sample was blood. The rearranged segments are TRBV29-1 and TRBJ2-5, with TRBD1 as a weak D call on 5 bases. This sequence originates from a woman younger than 45 in good health. The CDR3 here reads CSVEGLRTGETQYF. In nucleotides, the sequence is TGCAGCGTTGAAGGCCTTCGAACAGGAGAGACCCAGTACTTC.